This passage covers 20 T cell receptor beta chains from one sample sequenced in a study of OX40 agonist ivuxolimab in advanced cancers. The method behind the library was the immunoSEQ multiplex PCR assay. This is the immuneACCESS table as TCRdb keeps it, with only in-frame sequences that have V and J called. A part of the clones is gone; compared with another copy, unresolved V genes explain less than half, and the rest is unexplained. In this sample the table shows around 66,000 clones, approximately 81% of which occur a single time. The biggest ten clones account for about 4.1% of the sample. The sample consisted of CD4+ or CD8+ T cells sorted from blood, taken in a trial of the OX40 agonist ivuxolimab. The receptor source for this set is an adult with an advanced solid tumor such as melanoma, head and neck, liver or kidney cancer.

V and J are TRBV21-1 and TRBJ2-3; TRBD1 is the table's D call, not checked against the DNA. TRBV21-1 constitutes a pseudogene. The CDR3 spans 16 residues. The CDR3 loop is CASSSTDRFGRYTQYF. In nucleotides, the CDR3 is TGTGCCAGCAGCTCTACCGACAGGTTCGGCCGTTATACGCAGTATTTT.

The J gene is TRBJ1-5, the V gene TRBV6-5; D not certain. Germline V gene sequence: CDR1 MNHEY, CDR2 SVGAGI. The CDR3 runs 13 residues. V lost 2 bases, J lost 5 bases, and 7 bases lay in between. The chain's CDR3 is CASSYTRDQPQHF. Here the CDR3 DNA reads TGTGCCAGCAGTTACACGAGAGATCAGCCCCAGCATTTT.

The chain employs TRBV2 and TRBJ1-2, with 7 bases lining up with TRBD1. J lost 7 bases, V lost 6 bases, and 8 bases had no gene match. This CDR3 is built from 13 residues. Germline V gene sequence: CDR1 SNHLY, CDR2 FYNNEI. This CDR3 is CASRDTGALGYTF. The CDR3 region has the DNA TGTGCCAGCAGAGATACAGGGGCCCTTGGCTACACCTTC. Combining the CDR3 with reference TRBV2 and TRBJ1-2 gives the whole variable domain EPEVTQTPSHQVTQMGQEVILRCVPISNHLYFYWYRQILGQKVEFLVSFYNNEISEKSEIFDDQFSVERPDGSNFTLKIRSTKLEDSAMYFCASRDTGALGYTFGSGTRLTVV.

CDR3 region: CASSLARTAAEQYF. Here the CDR3 DNA reads TGTGCCAGCAGCTTAGCGAGGACCGCGGCCGAGCAGTACTTC. The chain combines TRBV7-9 with TRBJ2-7; the D is unclear. Germline values: CDR1 SEHNR, CDR2 FQNEAQ (reference sequence). V was trimmed by 0 bases and J by 6 bases, leaving 12 bases between them. The CDR3 sequence is 14 residues long.

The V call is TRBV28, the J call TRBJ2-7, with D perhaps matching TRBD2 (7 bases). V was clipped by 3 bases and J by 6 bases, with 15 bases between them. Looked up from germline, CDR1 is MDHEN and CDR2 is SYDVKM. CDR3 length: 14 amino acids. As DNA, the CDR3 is TGTGCCAGCAGTTTGGTTGGGGGGGGCTCCGAGCAGTACTTC. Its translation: CASSLVGGGSEQYF.

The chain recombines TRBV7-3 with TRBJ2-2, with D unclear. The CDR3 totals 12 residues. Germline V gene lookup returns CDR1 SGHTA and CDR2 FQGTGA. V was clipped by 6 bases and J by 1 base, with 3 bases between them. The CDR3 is CASRRNTGELFF. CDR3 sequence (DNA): TGTGCCAGCAGGAGGAACACCGGGGAGCTGTTTTTT.

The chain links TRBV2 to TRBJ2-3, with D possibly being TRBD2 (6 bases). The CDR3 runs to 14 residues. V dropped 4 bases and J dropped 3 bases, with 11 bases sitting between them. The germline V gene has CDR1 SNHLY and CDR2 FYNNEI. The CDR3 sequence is CASSGDLFTDTQYF. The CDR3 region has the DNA TGTGCCAGCAGTGGGGACTTATTTACAGATACGCAGTATTTT.

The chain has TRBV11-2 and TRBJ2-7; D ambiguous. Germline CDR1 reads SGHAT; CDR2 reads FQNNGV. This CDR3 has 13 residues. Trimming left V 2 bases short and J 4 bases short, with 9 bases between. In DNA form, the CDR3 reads TGTGCCAGCAGCTTACCCCCGTTATACGAGCAGTACTTC. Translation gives CASSLPPLYEQYF.

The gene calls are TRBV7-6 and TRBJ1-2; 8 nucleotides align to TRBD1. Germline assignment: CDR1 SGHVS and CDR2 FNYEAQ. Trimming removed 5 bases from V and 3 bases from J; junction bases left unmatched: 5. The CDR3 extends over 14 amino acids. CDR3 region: CASSAGGRDYGYTF. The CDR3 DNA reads TGTGCCAGCAGCGCAGGGGGCCGGGACTATGGCTACACCTTC.

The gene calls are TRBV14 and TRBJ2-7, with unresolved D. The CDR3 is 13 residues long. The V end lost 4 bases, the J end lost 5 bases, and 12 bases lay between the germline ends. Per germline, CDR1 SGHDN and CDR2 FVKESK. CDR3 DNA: TGTGCCAGCAGCCCGACACCCTTCAACGAGCAGTACTTC. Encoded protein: CASSPTPFNEQYF.

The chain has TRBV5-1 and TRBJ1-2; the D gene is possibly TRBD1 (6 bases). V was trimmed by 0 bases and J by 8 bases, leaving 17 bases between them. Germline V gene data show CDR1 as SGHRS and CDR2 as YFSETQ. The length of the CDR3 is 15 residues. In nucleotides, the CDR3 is TGCGCCAGCAGCTTGGGTACAGGGCGCAGACTCGGCTACACCTTC. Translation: CASSLGTGRRLGYTF.

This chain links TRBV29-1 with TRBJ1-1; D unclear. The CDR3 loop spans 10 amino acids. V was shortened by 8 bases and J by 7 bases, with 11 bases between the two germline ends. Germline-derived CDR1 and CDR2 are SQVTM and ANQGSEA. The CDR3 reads CSTWTDEAFF. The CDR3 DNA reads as TGCAGCACCTGGACGGATGAAGCTTTCTTT.

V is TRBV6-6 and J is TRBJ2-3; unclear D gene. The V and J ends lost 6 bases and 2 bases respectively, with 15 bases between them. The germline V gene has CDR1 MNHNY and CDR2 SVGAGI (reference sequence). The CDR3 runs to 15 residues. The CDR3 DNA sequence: TGTGCCAGCAGCCTTTCCGGCCGGAACACAGATACGCAGTATTTT. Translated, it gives CASSLSGRNTDTQYF.

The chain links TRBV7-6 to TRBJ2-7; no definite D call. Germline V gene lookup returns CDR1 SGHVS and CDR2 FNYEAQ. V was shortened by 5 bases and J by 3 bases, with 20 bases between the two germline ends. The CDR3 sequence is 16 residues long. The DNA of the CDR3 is TGTGCCAGCAGCCCGAGTCGATTCCAAAGGTACTACGAGCAGTACTTC. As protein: CASSPSRFQRYYEQYF.

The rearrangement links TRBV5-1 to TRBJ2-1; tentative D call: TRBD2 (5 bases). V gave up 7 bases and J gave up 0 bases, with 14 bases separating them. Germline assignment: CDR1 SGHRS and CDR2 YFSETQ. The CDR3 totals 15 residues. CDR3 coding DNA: TGCGCCAGCTTAGCAGATACTAGCTCCTACAATGAGCAGTTCTTC. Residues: CASLADTSSYNEQFF. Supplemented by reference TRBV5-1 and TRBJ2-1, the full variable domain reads KAGVTQTPRYLIKTRGQQVTLSCSPISGHRSVSWYQQTPGQGLQFLFEYFSETQRNKGNFPGRFSGRQFSNSRSEMNVSTLELGDSALYLCASLADTSSYNEQFFGPGTRLTVL.

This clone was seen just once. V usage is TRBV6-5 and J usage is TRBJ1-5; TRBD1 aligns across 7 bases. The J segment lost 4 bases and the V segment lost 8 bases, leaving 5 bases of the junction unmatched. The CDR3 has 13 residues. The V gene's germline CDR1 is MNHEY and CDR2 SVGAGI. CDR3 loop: CASVGQDNQPQHF. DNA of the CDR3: TGTGCCAGCGTCGGACAGGATAATCAGCCCCAGCATTTT.

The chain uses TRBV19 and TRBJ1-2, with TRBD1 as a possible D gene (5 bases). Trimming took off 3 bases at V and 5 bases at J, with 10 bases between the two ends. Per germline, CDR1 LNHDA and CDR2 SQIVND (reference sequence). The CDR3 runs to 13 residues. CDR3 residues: CASSIGTRYGYTF. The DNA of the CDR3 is TGTGCCAGTAGTATCGGGACCCGGTATGGCTACACCTTC.

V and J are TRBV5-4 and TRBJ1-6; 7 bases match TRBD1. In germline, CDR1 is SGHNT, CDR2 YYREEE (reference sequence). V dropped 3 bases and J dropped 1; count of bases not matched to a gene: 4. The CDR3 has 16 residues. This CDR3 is CASSSDRESYNSPLHF. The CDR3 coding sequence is TGTGCCAGCAGCTCCGACAGGGAGTCCTATAATTCACCCCTCCACTTT.

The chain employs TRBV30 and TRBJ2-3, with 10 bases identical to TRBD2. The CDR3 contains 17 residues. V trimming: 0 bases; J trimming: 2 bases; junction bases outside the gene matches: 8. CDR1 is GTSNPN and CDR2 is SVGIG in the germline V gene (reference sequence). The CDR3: CAWSVRRTSGYTDTQYF. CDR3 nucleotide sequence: TGTGCCTGGAGTGTCAGGAGGACTAGCGGTTACACAGATACGCAGTATTTT.

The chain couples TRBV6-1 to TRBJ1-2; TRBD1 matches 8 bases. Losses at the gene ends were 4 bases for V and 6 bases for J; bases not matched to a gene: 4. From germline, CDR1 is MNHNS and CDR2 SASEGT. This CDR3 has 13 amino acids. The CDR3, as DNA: TGTGCCAGCAGTGCGACAGGGGTCAATGGCTACACCTTC. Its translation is CASSATGVNGYTF.